The 9 T cell receptor beta chains reported below all come from one sample, sequenced in a study of shared clonotypes between healthy human individuals. Only in-frame clones appear in the TCRdb table, and some are missing; sequencing was by immunoSEQ multiplex PCR. The sample has approximately 1.4 million clones, approximately 98% seen once. Sequencing was performed on naive CD4+ T cells sorted from blood. Subset indicated: CD45RA+ positively selected. Receptors were obtained from a man aged 25-45 years in good health.

The chain joins TRBV9 to TRBJ2-1; 9 nucleotides match TRBD2. Germline V gene data show CDR1 as SGDLS and CDR2 as YYNGEE. V shed 0 bases, J shed 10 bases, and the junction held 11 bases outside the gene matches. The CDR3 has 16 amino acids. The CDR3 region is CASSVGLAGERSEQFF. CDR3 nucleotide sequence: TGTGCCAGCAGCGTAGGGTTAGCGGGAGAACGCAGCGAGCAGTTCTTC.

This chain joins TRBV28 and TRBJ1-1, with D perhaps TRBD1 (6 bases). The V end lost 6 bases, the J end lost 0 bases, and 14 bases lay between the germline ends. CDR3 length: 15 residues. Per germline, CDR1 MDHEN and CDR2 SYDVKM. The CDR3 bases are TGTGCCAGCAGGACCGGGACACTATTGAACACTGAAGCTTTCTTT. Protein sequence: CASRTGTLLNTEAFF.

The chain recombines TRBV21-1 with TRBJ2-7. TRBV21-1 constitutes a pseudogene. The CDR3 runs to 11 residues. The CDR3 nucleotides read TGTGCCAGCAGTCACTTGGGGGAGCAGTACTTC. Residues: CASSHLGEQYF.

The chain employs TRBV11-2 and TRBJ2-1, with 11 bases fitting TRBD2. The trim removed 0 bases at V and 5 bases at J, leaving 6 bases unmatched. CDR3 length: 17 amino acids. Per the germline V gene, CDR1 is SGHAT and CDR2 is FQNNGV. The CDR3 coding sequence is TGTGCCAGCAGCTTAGATCTAACTAGCGGGAGAAACAATGAGCAGTTCTTC. It codes for CASSLDLTSGRNNEQFF. The whole variable domain, remainder taken from reference TRBV11-2 and TRBJ2-1, is EAGVAQSPRYKIIEKRQSVAFWCNPISGHATLYWYQQILGQGPKLLIQFQNNGVVDDSQLPKDRFSAERLKGVDSTLKIQPAKLEDSAVYLCASSLDLTSGRNNEQFFGPGTRLTVL.

The rearrangement joins TRBV10-1 to TRBJ2-7; D may be TRBD1 or TRBD2 (5 bases each). V lost 9 bases to trimming and J lost 7 bases, with 13 bases between them. The CDR3 runs 11 residues. Germline loops: CDR1 WNHNN, CDR2 SYGVQD (reference sequence). The chain's CDR3 is CARGRAHEQYF. The CDR3 DNA follows: TGCGCCAGGGGACGGGCGCATGAGCAGTACTTC.

This chain connects TRBV19 to TRBJ2-5; weak D call: TRBD2 (6 bases). Trimming pared 5 bases from V and 5 bases from J, leaving 12 bases between. The CDR3 extends over 13 amino acids. Germline V CDR1 and CDR2: LNHDA, SQIVND (reference sequence). The DNA of the CDR3 is TGTGCCAGTAGTCGGGGGTGGCGGGAGACCCAGTACTTC. Residues: CASSRGWRETQYF.

CDR3 nucleotide sequence: TGTGCCAGCAGCCGCGGGACAGATTTCTACGAGCAGTACTTC. Protein: CASSRGTDFYEQYF. The chain has TRBV7-9 and TRBJ2-7, with a possible D match to TRBD1 (7 bases). Per the germline V gene, CDR1 is SEHNR and CDR2 is FQNEAQ (reference sequence). The length of the CDR3 is 14 residues. V was pared by 5 bases and J by 3 bases, with 14 bases between.

CDR3 residues: CASSLVDTQYF. The CDR3 bases are TGTGCCAGCAGCCTAGTAGATACGCAGTATTTT. This chain links TRBV9 with TRBJ2-3; D is ambiguous. Germline loops: CDR1 SGDLS, CDR2 YYNGEE. The CDR3 has 11 residues. Between the trimmed V and J ends, which lost 4 bases and 5 bases, there was a span of 5 bases.

The chain joins TRBV5-5 to TRBJ2-5; D gene unclear. Trimming took off 0 bases at V and 7 bases at J, with 10 bases between the two ends. The CDR3 length is 13 residues. Germline assignment: CDR1 SGHKS and CDR2 YYEKEE (reference sequence). The CDR3 bases are TGTGCCAGCAGCTTGGATCCGGGTTGGACCCAGTACTTC. Translation: CASSLDPGWTQYF.